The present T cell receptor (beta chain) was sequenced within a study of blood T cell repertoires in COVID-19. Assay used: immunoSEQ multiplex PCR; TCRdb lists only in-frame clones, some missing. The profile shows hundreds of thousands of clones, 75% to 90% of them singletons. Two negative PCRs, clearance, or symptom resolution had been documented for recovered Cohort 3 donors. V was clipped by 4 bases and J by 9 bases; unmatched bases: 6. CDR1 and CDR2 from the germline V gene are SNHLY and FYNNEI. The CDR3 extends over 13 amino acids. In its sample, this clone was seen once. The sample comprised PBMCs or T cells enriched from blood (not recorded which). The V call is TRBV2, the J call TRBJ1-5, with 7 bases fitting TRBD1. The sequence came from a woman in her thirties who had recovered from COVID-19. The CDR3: CASSAGGPGPQHF. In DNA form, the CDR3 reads TGTGCCAGCAGTGCAGGGGGACCGGGGCCCCAGCATTTT. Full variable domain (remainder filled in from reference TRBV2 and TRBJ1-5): EPEVTQTPSHQVTQMGQEVILRCVPISNHLYFYWYRQILGQKVEFLVSFYNNEISEKSEIFDDQFSVERPDGSNFTLKIRSTKLEDSAMYFCASSAGGPGPQHFGDGTRLSIL.